This T cell receptor (beta chain) was retrieved from a study of human CD8 memory T cell subsets. Libraries for TCR beta were constructed using UMI-labeled 5' RACE. One entry per CDR3 protein, without DNA, is what TCRdb gives after re-calling the 5' RACE reads. The table lists some 6,300 distinct CDR3 sequences. CDR3 length: 14 amino acids. Germline-derived CDR1 and CDR2 are KGHDR and SFDVKD. This sequence was found in a human donor in good health. The chain has TRBV24-1 and TRBJ2-1; TCRdb outputs TRBD2, but without DNA this stays unchecked. Sequenced input: CD8+ stem-like memory T cells (TSCM and TCM) sorted from PBMCs. The subset: stem-like memory CD8 T cells (TSTEM), CCR7+ PD-1- TIGIT-. CDR3 amino acids: CATSDGLADNEQFF.